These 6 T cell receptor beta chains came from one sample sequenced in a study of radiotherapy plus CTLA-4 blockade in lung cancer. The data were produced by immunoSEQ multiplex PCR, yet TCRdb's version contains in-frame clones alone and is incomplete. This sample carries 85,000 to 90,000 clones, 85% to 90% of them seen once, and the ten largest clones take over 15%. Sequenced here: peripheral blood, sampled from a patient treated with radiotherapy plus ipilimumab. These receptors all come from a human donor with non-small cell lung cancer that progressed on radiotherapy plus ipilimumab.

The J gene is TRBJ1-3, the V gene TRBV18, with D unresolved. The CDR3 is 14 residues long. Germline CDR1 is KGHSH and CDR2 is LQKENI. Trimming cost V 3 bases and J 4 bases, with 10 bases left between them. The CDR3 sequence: CASSPGSGGNTIYF. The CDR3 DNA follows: TGTGCCAGCTCACCTGGATCGGGCGGAAACACCATATATTTT.

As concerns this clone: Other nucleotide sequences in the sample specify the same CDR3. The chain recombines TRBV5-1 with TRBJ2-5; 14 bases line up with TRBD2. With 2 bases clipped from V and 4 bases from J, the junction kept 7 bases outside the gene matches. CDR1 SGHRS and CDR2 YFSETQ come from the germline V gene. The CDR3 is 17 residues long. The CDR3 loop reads CASSFAPGTSGRETQYF. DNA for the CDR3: TGCGCCAGCAGCTTTGCCCCGGGGACTAGCGGGAGAGAGACCCAGTACTTC.

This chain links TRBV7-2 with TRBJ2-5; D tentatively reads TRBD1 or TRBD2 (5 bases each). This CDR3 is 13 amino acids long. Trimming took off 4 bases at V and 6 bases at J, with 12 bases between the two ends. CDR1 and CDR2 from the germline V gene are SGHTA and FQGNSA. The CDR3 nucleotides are TGTGCCAGCAGCTCAGACGGGGCGCAGACCCAGTACTTC. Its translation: CASSSDGAQTQYF.

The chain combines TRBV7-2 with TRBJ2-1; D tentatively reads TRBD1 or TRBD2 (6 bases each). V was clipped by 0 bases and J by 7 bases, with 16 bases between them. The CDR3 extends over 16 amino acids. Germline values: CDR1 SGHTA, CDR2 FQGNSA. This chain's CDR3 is CASSLAGGSFVNEQFF. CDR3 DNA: TGTGCCAGCAGCTTAGCGGGGGGCAGTTTTGTGAATGAGCAGTTCTTC.

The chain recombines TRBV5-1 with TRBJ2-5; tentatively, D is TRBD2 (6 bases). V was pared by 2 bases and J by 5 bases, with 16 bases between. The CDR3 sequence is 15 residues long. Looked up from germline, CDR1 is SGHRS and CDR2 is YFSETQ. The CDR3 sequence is CASSFPPGLDETQYF. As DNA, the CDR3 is TGCGCCAGCAGCTTCCCCCCGGGACTTGACGAGACCCAGTACTTC.

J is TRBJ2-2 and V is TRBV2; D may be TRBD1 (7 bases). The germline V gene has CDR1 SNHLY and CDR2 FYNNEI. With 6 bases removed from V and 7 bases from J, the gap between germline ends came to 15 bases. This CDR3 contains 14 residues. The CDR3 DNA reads TGTGCCAGCAGCTTGACAGGGAGGTACGGGGAGCTGTTTTTT. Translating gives CASSLTGRYGELFF.